This T cell receptor (beta chain) was retrieved from a study of blood T cell repertoires in COVID-19. The study recruited people aged about 18 to 90 years across under 25 US areas. Germline V CDR1 and CDR2: MNHNY, SVGAGI (reference sequence). With 6 bases clipped from V and 7 bases from J, the junction kept 11 bases outside the gene matches. CDR3 length: 14 residues. Assay used: immunoSEQ multiplex PCR; TCRdb lists only in-frame clones, some missing. The sample includes around 300,000 clones, around nine tenths of them seen just once. Source material: PBMCs or T cells enriched from blood (not recorded which). The TCR sequence derives from a woman aged 18-29 years who had recovered from COVID-19. The V gene is TRBV6-6, the J gene TRBJ2-7, with TRBD1 matching over 8 bases. The CDR3 spells CASSNGQGWREQYF. DNA of the CDR3: TGTGCCAGCAGCAACGGACAGGGTTGGAGGGAGCAGTACTTC.